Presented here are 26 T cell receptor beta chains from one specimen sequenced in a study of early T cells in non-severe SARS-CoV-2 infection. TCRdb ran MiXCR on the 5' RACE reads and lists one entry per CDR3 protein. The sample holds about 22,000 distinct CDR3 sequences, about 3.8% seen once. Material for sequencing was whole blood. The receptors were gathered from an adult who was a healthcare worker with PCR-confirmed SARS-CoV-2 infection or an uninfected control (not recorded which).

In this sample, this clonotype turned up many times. The CDR3 DNA follows: TGTGCCAGCAGCCCTAAACCCGGGACCATCTCCTACGAGCAGTACTTC. Translation gives CASSPKPGTISYEQYF. The V call is TRBV7-2, the J call TRBJ2-7; D might be TRBD1 or TRBD2, each matching 5 bases. V dropped 5 bases and J dropped 0 bases, with 17 bases sitting between them. The CDR3 extends over 16 amino acids. Germline CDR1 reads SGHTA; CDR2 reads FQGNSA.

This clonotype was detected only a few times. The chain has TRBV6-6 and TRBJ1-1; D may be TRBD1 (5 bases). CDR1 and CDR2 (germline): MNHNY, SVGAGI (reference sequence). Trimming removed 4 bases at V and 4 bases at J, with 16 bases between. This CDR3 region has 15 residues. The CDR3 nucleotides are TGTGCCAGCAGTTCCGTGGGGGGTGCGATCACTGAAGCTTTCTTT. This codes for CASSSVGGAITEAFF.

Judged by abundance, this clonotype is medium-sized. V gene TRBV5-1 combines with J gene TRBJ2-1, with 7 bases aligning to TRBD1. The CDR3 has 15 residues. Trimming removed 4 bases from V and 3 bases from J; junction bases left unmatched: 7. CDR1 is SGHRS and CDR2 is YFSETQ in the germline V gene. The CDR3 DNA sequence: TGCGCCAGCAGCGAGGGACAGCCCCTCTACAATGAGCAGTTCTTC. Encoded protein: CASSEGQPLYNEQFF.

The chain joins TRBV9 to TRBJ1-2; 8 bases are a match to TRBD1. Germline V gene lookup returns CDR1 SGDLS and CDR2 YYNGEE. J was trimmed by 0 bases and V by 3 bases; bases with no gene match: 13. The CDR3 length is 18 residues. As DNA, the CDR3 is TGTGCCAGCAGCGGATGGGCGGTTGACAGGGGCCCTAACTATGGCTACACCTTC. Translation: CASSGWAVDRGPNYGYTF.

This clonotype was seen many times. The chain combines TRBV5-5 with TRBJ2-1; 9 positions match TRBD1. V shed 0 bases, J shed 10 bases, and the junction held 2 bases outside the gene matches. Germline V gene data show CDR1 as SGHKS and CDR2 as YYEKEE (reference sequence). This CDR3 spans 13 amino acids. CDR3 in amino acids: CASSLGDRDEQFF. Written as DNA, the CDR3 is TGTGCCAGCAGCTTGGGGGACAGGGACGAGCAGTTCTTC.

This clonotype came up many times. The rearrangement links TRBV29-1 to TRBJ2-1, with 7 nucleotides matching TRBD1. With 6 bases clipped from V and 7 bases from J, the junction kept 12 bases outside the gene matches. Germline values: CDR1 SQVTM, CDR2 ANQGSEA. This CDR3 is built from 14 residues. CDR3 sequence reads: CSVDQGGKGNEQFF. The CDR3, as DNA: TGCAGCGTAGATCAAGGGGGCAAGGGGAATGAGCAGTTCTTC.

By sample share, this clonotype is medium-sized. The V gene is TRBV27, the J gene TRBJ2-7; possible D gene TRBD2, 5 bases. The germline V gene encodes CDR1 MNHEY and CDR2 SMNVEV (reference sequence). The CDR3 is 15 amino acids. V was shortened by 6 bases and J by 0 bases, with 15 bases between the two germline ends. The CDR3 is CASSPSRVSSYEQYF. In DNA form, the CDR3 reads TGTGCCAGCAGCCCCTCGAGGGTCAGCTCCTACGAGCAGTACTTC.

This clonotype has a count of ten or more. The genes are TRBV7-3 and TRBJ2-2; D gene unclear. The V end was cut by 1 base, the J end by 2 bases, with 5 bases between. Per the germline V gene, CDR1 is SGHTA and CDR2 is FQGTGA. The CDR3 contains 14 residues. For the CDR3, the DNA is TGTGCCAGCAGCTTAAGGCCTAACACCGGGGAGCTGTTTTTT. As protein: CASSLRPNTGELFF.

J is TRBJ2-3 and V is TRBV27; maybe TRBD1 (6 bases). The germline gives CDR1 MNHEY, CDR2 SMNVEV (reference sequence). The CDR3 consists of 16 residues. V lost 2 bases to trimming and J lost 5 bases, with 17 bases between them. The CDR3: CASSLEGTVRGDTQYF. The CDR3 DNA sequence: TGTGCCAGCAGTTTAGAAGGGACGGTCAGGGGAGATACGCAGTATTTT.

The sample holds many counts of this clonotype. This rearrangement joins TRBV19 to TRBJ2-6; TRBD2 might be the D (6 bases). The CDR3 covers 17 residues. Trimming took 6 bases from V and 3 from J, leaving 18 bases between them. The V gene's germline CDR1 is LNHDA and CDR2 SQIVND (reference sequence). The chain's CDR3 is CASSRDSPVGGANVLTF. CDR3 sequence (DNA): TGTGCCAGTAGCCGGGACTCCCCAGTTGGTGGGGCCAACGTCCTGACTTTC.

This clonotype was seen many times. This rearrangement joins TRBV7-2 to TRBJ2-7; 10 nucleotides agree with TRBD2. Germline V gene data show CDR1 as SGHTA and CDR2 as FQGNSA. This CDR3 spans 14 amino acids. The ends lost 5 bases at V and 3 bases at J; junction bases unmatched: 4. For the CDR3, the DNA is TGTGCCAGCAGCCGCGCTAGCGGGAGCTACGAGCAGTACTTC. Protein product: CASSRASGSYEQYF.

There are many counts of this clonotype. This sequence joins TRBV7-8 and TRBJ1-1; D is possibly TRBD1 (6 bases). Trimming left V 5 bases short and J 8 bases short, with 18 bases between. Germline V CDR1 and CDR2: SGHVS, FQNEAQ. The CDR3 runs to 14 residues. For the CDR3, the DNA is TGTGCCAGCAGCGACACAGGGAGGGGAAGAGAAGCTTTCTTT. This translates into CASSDTGRGREAFF.

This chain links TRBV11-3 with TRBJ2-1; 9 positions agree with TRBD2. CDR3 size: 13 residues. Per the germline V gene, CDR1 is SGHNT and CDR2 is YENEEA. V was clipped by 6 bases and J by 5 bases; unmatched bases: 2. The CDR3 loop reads CASRGLADNEQFF. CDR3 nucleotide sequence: TGTGCCAGCAGGGGACTAGCAGACAATGAGCAGTTCTTC.

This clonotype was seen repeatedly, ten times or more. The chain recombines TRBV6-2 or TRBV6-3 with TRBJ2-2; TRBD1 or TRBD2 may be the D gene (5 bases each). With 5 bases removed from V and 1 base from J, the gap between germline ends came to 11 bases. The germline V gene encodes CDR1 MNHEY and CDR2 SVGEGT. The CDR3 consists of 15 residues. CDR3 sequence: CASSAGTGNTGELFF. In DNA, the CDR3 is TGTGCCAGCAGTGCCGGGACGGGGAACACCGGGGAGCTGTTTTTT.

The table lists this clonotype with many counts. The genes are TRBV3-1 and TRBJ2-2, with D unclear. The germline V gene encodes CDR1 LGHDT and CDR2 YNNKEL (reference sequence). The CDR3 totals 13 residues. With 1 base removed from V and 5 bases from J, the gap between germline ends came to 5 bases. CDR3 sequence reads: CASSQVRTGELFF. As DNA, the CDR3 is TGTGCCAGCAGCCAAGTAAGAACCGGGGAGCTGTTTTTT.

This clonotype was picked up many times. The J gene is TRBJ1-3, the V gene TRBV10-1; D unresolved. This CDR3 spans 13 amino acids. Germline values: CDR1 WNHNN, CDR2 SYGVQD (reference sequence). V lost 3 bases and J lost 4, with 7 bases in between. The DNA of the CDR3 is TGCGCCAGCAGTGAAGTTGTGGGAAACACCATATATTTT. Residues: CASSEVVGNTIYF.

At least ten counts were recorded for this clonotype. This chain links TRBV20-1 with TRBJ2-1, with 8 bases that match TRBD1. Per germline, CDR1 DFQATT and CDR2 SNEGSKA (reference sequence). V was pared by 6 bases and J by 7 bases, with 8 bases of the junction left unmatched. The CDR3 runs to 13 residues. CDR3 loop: CSAGTGGVNEQFF. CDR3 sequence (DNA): TGCAGTGCCGGGACAGGCGGGGTAAATGAGCAGTTCTTC.

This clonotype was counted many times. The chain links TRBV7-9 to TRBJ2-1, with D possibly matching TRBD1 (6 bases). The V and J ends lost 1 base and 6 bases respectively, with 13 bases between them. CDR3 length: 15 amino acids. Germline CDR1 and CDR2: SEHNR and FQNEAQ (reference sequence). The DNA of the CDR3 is TGTGCCAGCAGCTTAGGAAAGGGGGTGGGCAATGAGCAGTTCTTC. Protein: CASSLGKGVGNEQFF.

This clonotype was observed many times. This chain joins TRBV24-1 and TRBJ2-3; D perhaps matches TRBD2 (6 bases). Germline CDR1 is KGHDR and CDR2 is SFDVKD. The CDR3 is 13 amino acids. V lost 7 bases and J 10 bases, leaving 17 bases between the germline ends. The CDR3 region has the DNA TGTGCCACCAGCCAACAGCGGTCGGGGGCGCAGTATTTT. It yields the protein CATSQQRSGAQYF.

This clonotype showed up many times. The DNA for the CDR3 is TGCAGTGCTCCCACGCAGGGTCAGGGCGGGACCCAGTACTTC. Encoded protein: CSAPTQGQGGTQYF. The V and J genes are TRBV20-1 and TRBJ2-5, with D possibly TRBD1 on 5 matching bases. The CDR3 consists of 14 residues. V was cut by 5 bases and J by 7 bases, with 20 bases left in between. Germline CDR1 is DFQATT and CDR2 is SNEGSKA (reference sequence).

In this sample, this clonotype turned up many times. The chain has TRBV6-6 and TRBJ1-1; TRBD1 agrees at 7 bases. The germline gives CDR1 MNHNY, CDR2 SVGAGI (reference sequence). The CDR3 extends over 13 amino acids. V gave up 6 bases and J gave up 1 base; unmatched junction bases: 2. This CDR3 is CASSWDRNTEAFF. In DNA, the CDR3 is TGTGCCAGCAGCTGGGACAGGAACACTGAAGCTTTCTTT.

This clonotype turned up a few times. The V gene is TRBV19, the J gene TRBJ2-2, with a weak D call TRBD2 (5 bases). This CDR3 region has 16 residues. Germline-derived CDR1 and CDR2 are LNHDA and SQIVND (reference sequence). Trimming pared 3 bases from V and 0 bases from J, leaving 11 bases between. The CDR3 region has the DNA TGTGCCAGTAGTATTGGACTCCCCGCGAACACCGGGGAGCTGTTTTTT. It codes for CASSIGLPANTGELFF.

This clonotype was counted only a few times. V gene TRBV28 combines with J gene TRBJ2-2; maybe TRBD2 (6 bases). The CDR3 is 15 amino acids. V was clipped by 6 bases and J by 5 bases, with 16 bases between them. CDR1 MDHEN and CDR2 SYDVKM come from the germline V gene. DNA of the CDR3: TGTGCCAGCAGACGAGGCGATCGGGGGACCGGGGAGCTGTTTTTT. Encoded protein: CASRRGDRGTGELFF.

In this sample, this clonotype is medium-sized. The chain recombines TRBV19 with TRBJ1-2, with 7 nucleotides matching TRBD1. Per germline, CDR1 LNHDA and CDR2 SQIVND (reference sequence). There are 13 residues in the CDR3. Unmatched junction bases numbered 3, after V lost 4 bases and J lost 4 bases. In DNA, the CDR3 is TGTGCCAGTAGTAGCGGGACAGCCTATGGCTACACCTTC. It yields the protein CASSSGTAYGYTF.

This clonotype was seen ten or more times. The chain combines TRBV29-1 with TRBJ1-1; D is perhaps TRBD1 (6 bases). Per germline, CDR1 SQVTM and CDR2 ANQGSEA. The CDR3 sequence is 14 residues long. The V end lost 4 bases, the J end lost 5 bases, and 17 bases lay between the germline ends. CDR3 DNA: TGCAGCGTTGGGGGACATTGGGGGCGGACTGAAGCTTTCTTT. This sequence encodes CSVGGHWGRTEAFF.

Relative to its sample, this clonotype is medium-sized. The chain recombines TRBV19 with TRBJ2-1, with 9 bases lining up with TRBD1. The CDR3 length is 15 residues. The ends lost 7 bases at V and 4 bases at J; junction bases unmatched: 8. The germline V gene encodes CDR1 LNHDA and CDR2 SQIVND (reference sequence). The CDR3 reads CASKSGTGSYNEQFF. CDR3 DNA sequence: TGTGCCAGTAAATCCGGGACAGGGTCTTACAATGAGCAGTTCTTC. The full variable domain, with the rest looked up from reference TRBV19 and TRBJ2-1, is DGGITQSPKYLFRKEGQNVTLSCEQNLNHDAMYWYRQDPGQGLRLIYYSQIVNDFQKGDIAEGYSVSREKKESFPLTVTSAQKNPTAFYLCASKSGTGSYNEQFFGPGTRLTVL.